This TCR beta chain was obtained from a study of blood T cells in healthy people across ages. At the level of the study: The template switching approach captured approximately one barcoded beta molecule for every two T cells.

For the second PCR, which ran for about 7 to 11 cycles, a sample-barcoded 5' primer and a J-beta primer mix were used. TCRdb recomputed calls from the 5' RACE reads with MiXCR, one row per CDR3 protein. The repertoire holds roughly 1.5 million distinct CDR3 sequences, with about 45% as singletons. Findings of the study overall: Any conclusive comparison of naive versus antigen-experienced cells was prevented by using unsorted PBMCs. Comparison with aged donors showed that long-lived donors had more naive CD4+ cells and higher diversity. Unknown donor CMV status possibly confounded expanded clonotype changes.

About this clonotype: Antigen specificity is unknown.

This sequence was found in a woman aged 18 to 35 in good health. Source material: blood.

The CDR3 coding sequence is TGTGCCAGCAGTGACTCACTCGGAGAGACCCAGTACTTC. This encodes CASSDSLGETQYF. The chain links TRBV25-1 to TRBJ2-5; D gene uncertain. Germline V gene lookup returns CDR1 MGHDK and CDR2 SYGVNS. The CDR3 covers 13 residues. V lost 3 bases and J 4 bases, leaving 9 bases between the germline ends.